The next 4 T cell receptor beta chains were all read from a single sample in a study of regulatory and conventional T cells in RAG deficiency. Sequencing was performed with immunoSEQ multiplex PCR; in TCRdb, only in-frame clones are kept and a portion is missing. This sample carries roughly 12,000 clones, 85% to 95% of them seen once, and the ten largest clones take over 0.95%. The sorted conventional CD4+ T cells were CD25-low and CD127-high, with genomic DNA sequenced. The same data also went into a second study, on regulatory T cells. As reported in that work: Primers: 52 TRBV forward and 13 TRBJ reverse.

Input material: CD4+ effector T cells sorted from blood. Source of these receptors: a human donor in good health.

The chain joins TRBV20-1 to TRBJ2-5; D is uncertain. This CDR3 comprises 11 residues. The germline gives CDR1 DFQATT, CDR2 SNEGSKA (reference sequence). Trimming took 2 bases from V and 5 from J, leaving 6 bases between them. The CDR3 coding sequence is TGCAGTGCTAGATCCAAGGAGACCCAGTACTTC. It translates to CSARSKETQYF.

This sequence joins TRBV4-2 and TRBJ2-3; D call uncertain. Trimming shortened V by 0 bases and J by 2 bases, and 15 bases separated the two germline ends. The CDR3 spans 17 residues. The V gene's germline CDR1 is LGHNA and CDR2 YNFKEQ. Here the CDR3 DNA reads TGTGCCAGCAGCCAAGAGGGCGGACCGCCACTCACAGATACGCAGTATTTT. This translates into CASSQEGGPPLTDTQYF.

This chain uses TRBV9 with TRBJ2-7; 9 nucleotides line up with TRBD2. The germline V gene has CDR1 SGDLS and CDR2 YYNGEE. The J segment lost 0 bases and the V segment lost 3 bases, leaving 4 bases of the junction unmatched. The CDR3 sequence is 15 residues long. The CDR3 here is CASSAGTSSSYEQYF. In DNA, the CDR3 is TGTGCCAGCAGCGCCGGGACTAGCAGCTCCTACGAGCAGTACTTC.

V gene TRBV5-4 combines with J gene TRBJ2-5; TRBD1 or TRBD2 may be the D gene (6 bases each). CDR3 length: 15 amino acids. Trimming removed 4 bases from V and 9 bases from J, with 22 bases in between. Germline CDR1 and CDR2: SGHNT and YYREEE (reference sequence). CDR3 sequence reads: CASSAGQLVGGAQYF. The CDR3 DNA reads as TGTGCCAGCAGCGCGGGACAACTGGTGGGGGGTGCCCAGTACTTC.